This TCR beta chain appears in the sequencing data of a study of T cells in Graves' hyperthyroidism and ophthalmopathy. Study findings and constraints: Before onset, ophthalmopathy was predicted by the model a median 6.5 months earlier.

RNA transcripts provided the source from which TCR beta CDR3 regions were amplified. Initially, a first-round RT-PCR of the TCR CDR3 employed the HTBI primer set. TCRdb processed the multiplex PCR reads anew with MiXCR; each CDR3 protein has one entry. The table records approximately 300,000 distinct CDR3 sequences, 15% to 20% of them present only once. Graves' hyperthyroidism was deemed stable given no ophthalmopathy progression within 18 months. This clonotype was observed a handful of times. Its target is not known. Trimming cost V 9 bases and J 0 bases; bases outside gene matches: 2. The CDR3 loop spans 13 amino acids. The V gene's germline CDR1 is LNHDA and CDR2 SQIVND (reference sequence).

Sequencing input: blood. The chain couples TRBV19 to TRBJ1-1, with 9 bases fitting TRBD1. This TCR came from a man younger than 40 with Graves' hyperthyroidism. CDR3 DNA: TGTGCCAGCAACAGGGGGCTGAACACTGAAGCTTTCTTT. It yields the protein CASNRGLNTEAFF.